This T cell receptor beta chain was sequenced during a study of blood T cell repertoires in COVID-19. Study context: T cells, B-cell-depleted T cells, or PBMCs supplied cDNA or gDNA.

Repertoires were generated with immunoSEQ multiplex PCR, while TCRdb's copy carries only in-frame clones and drops some. Of 380,000 or so clones listed, 88% are singletons. The germline gives CDR1 MNHEY, CDR2 SMNVEV (reference sequence). The V and J ends lost 8 bases and 0 bases respectively, with 13 bases between them. This CDR3 is built from 14 residues. The source of this sequence is a woman under 40 with acute COVID-19. The sample taken for sequencing was PBMCs or T cells enriched from blood (not recorded which). This rearrangement joins TRBV27 to TRBJ1-2; D possibly corresponds to TRBD1 (6 bases). The CDR3: CASGFRGSNYGYTF. Here the CDR3 DNA reads TGTGCCAGCGGCTTCAGGGGTTCTAACTATGGCTACACCTTC.